The entry that follows covers one T cell receptor (beta chain) sequence. The antigen is undetermined. Sample time point: patch test 3, about 24 weeks after DPC sensitization. As to treatment: therapeutic diphenylcyclopropenone sensitization with weekly scalp DPC. This specimen belongs to a study of human T cells and chemical hapten exposure. Across the study: Donors were sensitized with 2% DPC on the upper inner arm.

Study findings and constraints: No alteration of TCRs above 1 in 1000 frequency was seen with DPC sensitization. Alopecia affecting every donor means their immune response may not match healthy people's.

TCRdb re-analysed the RACE reads in MiXCR, keeping a single row per CDR3 protein. Of about 170,000 distinct CDR3 sequences in the sample, roughly a quarter were seen once. V was trimmed by 6 bases and J by 0 bases, leaving 18 bases between them. This CDR3 is built from 15 residues. Germline-derived CDR1 and CDR2 are DFQATT and SNEGSKA (reference sequence). This TCR was sampled from a woman aged 18-35 years with alopecia areata. Some clones in this sample may be carry-over from other donors' samples. The rearrangement links TRBV20-1 to TRBJ2-7; perhaps D is TRBD1 or TRBD2 (5 bases each). Sequences were derived from whole blood, sampled in connection with sensitization to the hapten diphenylcyclopropenone (DPC). As DNA, the CDR3 is TGCAGTGCCCCCAGAACGAGGGGCAGCTCCTACGAGCAGTACTTC. As protein: CSAPRTRGSSYEQYF.